Each of the 4 T cell receptor beta chains below was sequenced from the same sample in a study of T cell responses to AZD1222 COVID-19 vaccine (TCRdb year 2021). Taken with the paper, the label for time point translates to: baseline before first vaccination. The method behind the library was the immunoSEQ multiplex PCR assay. Imported from immuneACCESS, the table was reduced by TCRdb to in-frame sequences with V and J called. These copies leave out some clones; in studies compared against another copy, an unresolved V gene accounts for under half, and the cause of the remainder is not known. Counted in this sample were 100,000 or so clones; around 94% of them appeared once. Clones ranked in the top ten supply 2.2% of the sample. Material: peripheral blood, obtained on day 0 of AZD1222 vaccination. Receptors were obtained from an adult in good health.

The chain couples TRBV7-2 to TRBJ1-2, with D possibly matching TRBD1 (6 bases). Per the germline V gene, CDR1 is SGHTA and CDR2 is FQGNSA. The CDR3 loop spans 14 amino acids. V was trimmed by 5 bases and J by 3 bases, leaving 13 bases between them. CDR3 amino acids: CASSPGQSYYGYTF. Here the CDR3 DNA reads TGTGCCAGCAGCCCAGGACAGTCATACTATGGCTACACCTTC.

The rearrangement uses TRBV27 and TRBJ2-7, with D hard to call. The CDR3 contains 14 residues. Germline V CDR1 and CDR2: MNHEY, SMNVEV (reference sequence). Trimming stripped 4 bases from V and 3 bases from J, with 13 bases between. The CDR3 loop is CASSSLESVYEQYF. The CDR3 coding sequence is TGTGCCAGCAGTTCGCTTGAATCAGTCTACGAGCAGTACTTC.

The chain has TRBV10-2 and TRBJ2-7, with TRBD1 matching 8 bases. The CDR3 runs 14 residues. Germline lookup yields CDR1 WSHSY and CDR2 SAAADI. V gave up 10 bases and J gave up 5 bases; unmatched junction bases: 13. The CDR3 DNA reads TGCGCCACCAAAACCAAAGGACAGGGCAACGAGCAGTACTTC. It yields the protein CATKTKGQGNEQYF.

The J gene is TRBJ1-2, the V gene TRBV5-1; TRBD1 matches at 9 bases. Germline loops: CDR1 SGHRS, CDR2 YFSETQ. After removal of 4 bases from V and 0 bases from J, the junction contained 7 bases not matched to a gene. The CDR3 covers 16 residues. CDR3 nucleotide sequence: TGCGCCAGCAGCGCCGGGACAGGGACAGCTAACTATGGCTACACCTTC. This translates into CASSAGTGTANYGYTF.